Listed below are T cell receptor beta chains from one sample, sequenced in a study of vaccination and CD4 T cells after COVID-19. For these receptors, no antigen is known. A single record per CDR3 protein comes from TCRdb applying MiXCR to the PCR reads. The sample holds roughly 12,000 distinct CDR3 sequences, under 40% seen once. The sample was CD4+ T cells from blood, cultured in vitro, taken after SARS-CoV-2 vaccination. The receptors stem from a human donor who had recovered from COVID-19. Both conserved end residues are part of each CDR3.

j_call v_call cdr3_aa
TRBJ2-5 TRBV4-3 CASSQRDSGRWTQYF
TRBJ2-5 TRBV28 CATLRGTQYF
TRBJ1-2 TRBV18 CASSLIAGKTNYGYTF
TRBJ1-5 TRBV28 CASSLDRAGRQPQHF
TRBJ1-1 TRBV20-1 CSARASDVNTEAFF
TRBJ2-3 TRBV7-9 CASSLQGLSTDTQYF
TRBJ2-1 TRBV11-1 CASSLAGTQSSYNEQFF
TRBJ2-7 TRBV20-1 CSAPGHHEQYF
TRBJ1-5 TRBV19 CASSSRGSPASPQHF
TRBJ1-1 TRBV6-2/TRBV6-3 CASSPGTARMNTEAFF
TRBJ2-1 TRBV20-1 CSAPTGGWENEQFF
TRBJ1-5 TRBV7-2 CASSEYRDPGNQPQHF
TRBJ2-5 TRBV24-1 CATSNGQVQETQYF
TRBJ2-5 TRBV10-1 CASSTSGREETRYF
TRBJ2-6 TRBV7-9 CASSYPQGGAGANVLTF
TRBJ2-3 TRBV5-1 CASRFQMGLKTDTQYF
TRBJ1-5 TRBV7-8 CASSLVPGHDNQPQHF